This T cell receptor beta chain was captured by sequencing in a study of cytomegalovirus exposure and HLA in healthy donors. The germline V and J ends were trimmed by 8 bases and 3 bases, with 10 bases remaining between them. This CDR3 comprises 13 residues. Germline V gene data show CDR1 as MNHEY and CDR2 as SVGAGI. General study points: A likely sequencing artifact accounted for one observed cluster of highly shared sequence variants.

PCR employed 60 Vbeta and 13 Jbeta primers. Libraries were prepared by immunoSEQ multiplex PCR; TCRdb keeps only in-frame clonotypes and omits some of them. Found here are about 170,000 clones, roughly 80% of them singletons; the top ten hold roughly 1.9%. On this clone itself: Its antigen is currently unknown.

The receptor was isolated from a female donor in good health and CMV-seronegative. The sequencing sample was made of PBMCs. V and J are TRBV6-5 and TRBJ1-4, with TRBD1 as a possible D gene (6 bases). The CDR3 spells CASGRTANEKLFF. For the CDR3, the DNA is TGTGCCAGCGGAAGGACAGCTAATGAAAAACTGTTTTTT.